The 12 T cell receptor beta chains reported below all come from one sample, sequenced in a study of CD8 T cells in Susac syndrome. 0.5 to 1 ug RNA was reverse transcribed with random hexamers. TCRdb fed the immunoSEQ multiplex PCR reads into MiXCR, producing one record per CDR3 protein. The data show approximately 140,000 distinct CDR3 sequences, approximately 95% seen once. The material sequenced was CD8+ T cells from PBMCs. These receptors came from a human donor in good health.

The CDR3 is CASSPRQGFETEAFF. The CDR3 DNA reads TGTGCCAGCAGTCCGAGACAGGGTTTTGAGACTGAAGCTTTCTTT. This chain joins TRBV27 and TRBJ1-1; 7 bases agree with TRBD1. V gave up 5 bases and J gave up 5 bases; unmatched junction bases: 11. Per the germline V gene, CDR1 is MNHEY and CDR2 is SMNVEV (reference sequence). This CDR3 is built from 15 residues.

The CDR3 spells CSVEGSSGSTDTQYF. Written as DNA, the CDR3 is TGCAGCGTTGAAGGGTCATCGGGGAGCACAGATACGCAGTATTTT. The V gene is TRBV29-1, the J gene TRBJ2-3; possibly TRBD2 for D (5 bases). The V gene lost 1 base and the J gene lost 0 bases, with 11 bases spanning the gap. CDR1 and CDR2 from the germline V gene are SQVTM and ANQGSEA. The CDR3 runs 15 residues.

This clonotype has a handful of counts. The V call is TRBV30, the J call TRBJ2-7; D unresolved. The CDR3 covers 12 residues. Germline V lookup: CDR1 GTSNPN, CDR2 SVGIG (reference sequence). Trimming pared 0 bases from V and 3 bases from J, leaving 6 bases between. The CDR3 region has the DNA TGTGCCTGGAGTGTTGGGATCTACGAGCAGTACTTC. This encodes CAWSVGIYEQYF. Full variable domain (outside the CDR3, taken from reference TRBV30 and TRBJ2-7): SQTIHQWPATLVQPVGSPLSLECTVEGTSNPNLYWYRQAAGRGLQLLFYSVGIGQISSEVPQNLSASRPQDRQFILSSKKLLLSDSGFYLCAWSVGIYEQYFGPGTRLTVT.

The V gene is TRBV11-2, the J gene TRBJ2-1; D not certain. Looked up from germline, CDR1 is SGHAT and CDR2 is FQNNGV. V lost 5 bases and J lost 8, with 13 bases in between. The CDR3 covers 13 residues. As DNA, the CDR3 is TGTGCCAGCAGCGGCTCTTGGGTGTATGAGCAGTTCTTC. Amino acid sequence: CASSGSWVYEQFF.

V usage is TRBV6-5 and J usage is TRBJ2-1, with TRBD2 identical over 10 bases. The germline gives CDR1 MNHEY, CDR2 SVGAGI. V was clipped by 0 bases and J by 5 bases; unmatched bases: 1. There are 15 residues in the CDR3. CDR3 in DNA: TGTGCCAGCAGTTACTCGACTAGCGGGCACAATGAGCAGTTCTTC. As protein: CASSYSTSGHNEQFF.

The chain couples TRBV9 to TRBJ2-2; TRBD1 might be the D (7 bases). The CDR3 covers 17 residues. The germline gives CDR1 SGDLS, CDR2 YYNGEE. Trimming took off 2 bases at V and 4 bases at J, with 18 bases between the two ends. CDR3 DNA sequence: TGTGCCAGCAGCGTGCCATCACAGCAGGGGGGCACCGGGGAGCTGTTTTTT. Translated, it gives CASSVPSQQGGTGELFF.

This clonotype was recorded only once. This sequence joins TRBV27 and TRBJ2-3; TRBD1 or TRBD2 may be the D gene (5 bases each). Germline V gene lookup returns CDR1 MNHEY and CDR2 SMNVEV (reference sequence). The CDR3 sequence is 12 residues long. With 6 bases removed from V and 3 bases from J, the gap between germline ends came to 7 bases. The chain's CDR3 is CASRWGTDTQYF. The CDR3 bases are TGTGCCAGCAGGTGGGGGACAGATACGCAGTATTTT.

This chain connects TRBV20-1 to TRBJ2-7, with 9 positions matching TRBD1. Unmatched junction bases numbered 5, after V lost 0 bases and J lost 2 bases. Germline CDR1 is DFQATT and CDR2 is SNEGSKA (reference sequence). CDR3 length equals 15 residues. CDR3 loop: CSARDGDRGAYEQYF. The CDR3 region has the DNA TGCAGTGCTAGAGATGGAGACAGGGGGGCCTACGAGCAGTACTTC.

The chain couples TRBV29-1 to TRBJ2-2; D unclear. Germline CDR1 and CDR2: SQVTM and ANQGSEA. The germline V and J ends were trimmed by 3 bases and 6 bases, with 5 bases remaining between them. This CDR3 contains 11 residues. The CDR3 region is CSVDLAGELFF. CDR3 bases: TGCAGCGTTGATTTGGCCGGGGAGCTGTTTTTT.

The J gene is TRBJ1-1, the V gene TRBV20-1; D perhaps matches TRBD1 (6 bases). This CDR3 spans 15 amino acids. From germline, CDR1 is DFQATT and CDR2 SNEGSKA (reference sequence). V was pared by 5 bases and J by 0 bases, with 16 bases between. As DNA, the CDR3 is TGCAGTGCTCCGATCCCCGGACAGTTGAACACTGAAGCTTTCTTT. Its translation: CSAPIPGQLNTEAFF.

The genes are TRBV29-1 and TRBJ2-2; D is unresolved. The germline V gene encodes CDR1 SQVTM and CDR2 ANQGSEA. The CDR3 runs 11 residues. V was pared by 4 bases and J by 3 bases, with 3 bases between. CDR3 DNA sequence: TGCAGCGTTGCCTACACCGGGGAGCTGTTTTTT. Translation gives CSVAYTGELFF.

This chain connects TRBV29-1 to TRBJ2-1; no clear D gene. Germline CDR1 SQVTM, CDR2 ANQGSEA. V was clipped by 4 bases and J by 6 bases, with 7 bases between them. The CDR3 covers 11 residues. CDR3 nucleotides: TGCAGCGTTGGGTGGGGCAATGAGCAGTTCTTC. As protein: CSVGWGNEQFF.